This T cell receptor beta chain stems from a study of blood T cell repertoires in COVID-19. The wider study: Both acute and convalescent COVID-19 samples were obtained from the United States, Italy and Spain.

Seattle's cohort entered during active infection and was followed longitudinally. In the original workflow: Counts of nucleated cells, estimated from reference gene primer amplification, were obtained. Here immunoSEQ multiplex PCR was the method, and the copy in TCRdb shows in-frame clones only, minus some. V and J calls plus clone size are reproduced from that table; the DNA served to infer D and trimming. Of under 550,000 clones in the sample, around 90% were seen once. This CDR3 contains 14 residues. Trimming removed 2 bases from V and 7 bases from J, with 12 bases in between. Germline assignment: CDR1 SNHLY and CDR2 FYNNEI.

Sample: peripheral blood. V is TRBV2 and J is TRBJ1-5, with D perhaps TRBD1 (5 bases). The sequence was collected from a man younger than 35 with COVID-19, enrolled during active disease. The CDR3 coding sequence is TGTGCCAGCAGTGAATCGGGGGTAGGGCAGCCCCAGCATTTT. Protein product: CASSESGVGQPQHF.